One and the same sample provided the 32 T cell receptor beta chains below, sequenced in a study of high-grade serous ovarian cancer treatment subgroups. This table comes from immunoSEQ multiplex PCR, and its TCRdb copy is limited to in-frame clones, with some not included. This sample has some 33,000 clones; approximately 80% occur once, and the top ten carry less than 4%. Tumor tissue was taken before any definitive surgery or chemotherapy was given. The sequencing input was tumor tissue. The receptors shown here come from a human donor with high-grade serous ovarian cancer.

The chain recombines TRBV7-2 with TRBJ1-3; D possibly corresponds to TRBD1 (6 bases). The CDR3 is 16 amino acids. Germline lookup yields CDR1 SGHTA and CDR2 FQGNSA. Trimming took 5 bases from V and 0 from J, leaving 14 bases between them. The chain's CDR3 is CASSVGQPYSGNTIYF. The CDR3 DNA reads TGTGCCAGCAGCGTCGGACAGCCTTACTCTGGAAACACCATATATTTT.

In DNA form, the CDR3 reads TGCGCCAGCAGCTTGGGGTACGAGCAGTACTTC. Translated: CASSLGYEQYF. The chain couples TRBV5-1 to TRBJ2-7; D gene uncertain. This CDR3 region has 11 residues. CDR1 and CDR2 (germline): SGHRS, YFSETQ. Trimming took off 0 bases at V and 4 bases at J, with 2 bases between the two ends.

This clone was detected once. The chain uses TRBV27 and TRBJ2-2; TRBD2 matches 7 bases. Germline V gives CDR1 MNHEY, CDR2 SMNVEV (reference sequence). V was pared by 3 bases and J by 5 bases, with 6 bases of the junction left unmatched. The CDR3 covers 15 residues. CDR3 sequence: CASSFSRGGTGELFF. The CDR3 DNA sequence: TGTGCCAGCAGTTTTTCAAGGGGAGGGACCGGGGAGCTGTTTTTT.

The genes are TRBV19 and TRBJ2-7; 11 bases are a match to TRBD2. Germline V gene data show CDR1 as LNHDA and CDR2 as SQIVND (reference sequence). The J segment lost 5 bases and the V segment lost 5 bases, leaving 8 bases of the junction unmatched. CDR3 length equals 15 residues. The CDR3 spells CASSETSGSLHEQYF. CDR3 nucleotide sequence: TGTGCCAGTAGTGAAACTAGCGGGAGTCTCCACGAGCAGTACTTC. Full variable domain (rest looked up from reference TRBV19 and TRBJ2-7): DGGITQSPKYLFRKEGQNVTLSCEQNLNHDAMYWYRQDPGQGLRLIYYSQIVNDFQKGDIAEGYSVSREKKESFPLTVTSAQKNPTAFYLCASSETSGSLHEQYFGPGTRLTVT.

The chain is built from TRBV5-4 and TRBJ1-2; D possibly corresponds to TRBD1 (6 bases). The ends were cut back, 4 bases at V and 2 bases at J, with 15 bases in the middle. The CDR3 is 15 amino acids. In germline, CDR1 is SGHNT, CDR2 YYREEE (reference sequence). The CDR3 here is CASSTDRAGNYGYTF. CDR3 bases: TGTGCCAGCAGCACGGACAGAGCGGGGAACTATGGCTACACCTTC. Filled out from reference TRBV5-4 and TRBJ1-2, the complete variable domain reads ETGVTQSPTHLIKTRGQQVTLRCSSQSGHNTVSWYQQALGQGPQFIFQYYREEENGRGNFPPRFSGLQFPNYSSELNVNALELDDSALYLCASSTDRAGNYGYTFGSGTRLTVV.

This clone was seen a few times. The chain combines TRBV9 with TRBJ2-2; D possibly corresponds to TRBD1 (5 bases). With 0 bases removed from V and 5 bases from J, the gap between germline ends came to 11 bases. The CDR3 length is 15 residues. Germline V gene data show CDR1 as SGDLS and CDR2 as YYNGEE. The CDR3 loop reads CASSVVSGPTGELFF. Here the CDR3 DNA reads TGTGCCAGCAGCGTAGTTTCAGGGCCTACCGGGGAGCTGTTTTTT.

This chain joins TRBV4-3 and TRBJ2-1; tentative D call: TRBD2 (6 bases). V was pared by 0 bases and J by 13 bases, with 19 bases between. Germline CDR1 reads LGHNA; CDR2 reads YSLEER. The CDR3 is 15 amino acids. CDR3 nucleotides: TGCGCCAGCAGCCAAGATTGGAGTGGGGAGGCTCCTCAGTTCTTC. It specifies CASSQDWSGEAPQFF.

This clone appeared a few times. V is TRBV19 and J is TRBJ1-2; D call uncertain. The CDR3 has 13 amino acids. V shed 1 base and J shed 1 base, with 4 bases lying between them. CDR1 and CDR2 from the germline V gene are LNHDA and SQIVND (reference sequence). CDR3 in amino acids: CASSIGLNYGYTF. The CDR3 coding sequence is TGTGCCAGTAGTATAGGTCTTAACTATGGCTACACCTTC. Based on the CDR3 plus reference TRBV19 and TRBJ1-2, the full variable domain is DGGITQSPKYLFRKEGQNVTLSCEQNLNHDAMYWYRQDPGQGLRLIYYSQIVNDFQKGDIAEGYSVSREKKESFPLTVTSAQKNPTAFYLCASSIGLNYGYTFGSGTRLTVV.

Remarks on this clone: Germline and junction disagree at one end, which may indicate a read error. CDR3 DNA sequence: TGTGCCAGCAGCCCTAATGACCTATGGGGATTGAGCCCAGGCCACACCGAAGCTTTCTTT. Its protein product is CASSPNDLWGLSPGHTEAFF. The J gene is TRBJ1-1, the V gene TRBV9; D gene uncertain. The germline CDR1 and CDR2 sequences are SGDLS and YYNGEE. There are 20 residues in the CDR3.

V usage is TRBV28 and J usage is TRBJ1-3; 7 bases match TRBD1. Trimming took 4 bases from V and 6 from J; bases not matched to a gene: 6. From germline, CDR1 is MDHEN and CDR2 SYDVKM. This CDR3 region has 14 residues. CDR3 region: CASSSPGQINTIYF. In DNA, the CDR3 is TGTGCCAGCAGTTCCCCGGGACAGATAAACACCATATATTTT.

CDR3 bases: TGTGCCAGCAGTTACTCGGAAGCGAACACTGAAGCTTTCTTT. Protein: CASSYSEANTEAFF. The genes are TRBV6-5 and TRBJ1-1, with no clear D. The CDR3 totals 14 residues. The V end was cut by 0 bases, the J end by 1 base, with 6 bases between. Germline V gives CDR1 MNHEY, CDR2 SVGAGI.

V usage is TRBV7-2 and J usage is TRBJ2-3, with D possibly being TRBD2 (5 bases). The germline CDR1 and CDR2 sequences are SGHTA and FQGNSA. V gave up 2 bases and J gave up 2 bases, with 8 bases separating them. The CDR3 runs 14 residues. CDR3: CASSLSRDTDTQYF. The CDR3 DNA reads as TGTGCCAGCAGCTTAAGCCGGGACACAGATACGCAGTATTTT.

This clone was observed a few times. The rearrangement uses TRBV27 and TRBJ2-5, with TRBD1 as a possible D gene (5 bases). CDR1 is MNHEY, CDR2 SMNVEV, per germline (reference sequence). The V end lost 4 bases, the J end lost 10 bases, and 13 bases lay between the germline ends. The CDR3 has 12 residues. CDR3: CASSSHRRRQYF. CDR3 bases: TGTGCCAGCAGTTCCCACAGGCGACGCCAGTACTTC.

The gene calls are TRBV4-1 and TRBJ2-7; D is possibly TRBD1 or TRBD2 (5 bases each). Trimming took 4 bases from V and 1 from J, leaving 11 bases between them. CDR1 and CDR2 (germline): MGHRA, YSYEKL. This CDR3 has 14 amino acids. DNA of the CDR3: TGCGCCAGCAGCCTCGGGACGGTTTCCTACGAGCAGTACTTC. It codes for CASSLGTVSYEQYF.

CDR3 sequence: CASSAQSTANTEAFF. The CDR3 DNA follows: TGTGCCAGCAGCGCCCAATCGACAGCGAACACTGAAGCTTTCTTT. The chain carries TRBV9 and TRBJ1-1; perhaps TRBD1 as D (5 bases). CDR3 size: 15 residues. V lost 3 bases to trimming and J lost 1 base, with 13 bases between them. Germline CDR1 SGDLS, CDR2 YYNGEE.

The CDR3 protein is CASSRDSGPYEQYF. CDR3 DNA: TGTGCCAGCTCACGAGACAGTGGACCCTACGAGCAGTACTTC. This sequence joins TRBV18 and TRBJ2-7, with D possibly being TRBD1 (5 bases). This CDR3 region has 14 residues. Germline CDR1 KGHSH, CDR2 LQKENI. V lost 4 bases to trimming and J lost 2 bases, with 12 bases between them.

V is TRBV29-1 and J is TRBJ1-2; D not certain. Trimming took off 5 bases at V and 5 bases at J, with 9 bases between the two ends. This CDR3 comprises 11 residues. In germline, CDR1 is SQVTM, CDR2 ANQGSEA. CDR3 residues: CSVHGSYGYTF. DNA for the CDR3: TGCAGCGTTCATGGGTCGTATGGCTACACCTTC. Combining the CDR3 with reference TRBV29-1 and TRBJ1-2 gives the whole variable domain SAVISQKPSRDICQRGTSLTIQCQVDSQVTMMFWYRQQPGQSLTLIATANQGSEATYESGFVIDKFPISRPNLTFSTLTVSNMSPEDSSIYLCSVHGSYGYTFGSGTRLTVV.

The chain recombines TRBV6-5 with TRBJ2-7; D is uncertain. The V end was cut by 5 bases, the J end by 7 bases, with 18 bases between. The CDR3 covers 14 residues. CDR1 is MNHEY, CDR2 SVGAGI, per germline. This CDR3 reads CASSHPGVVGEQYF. Written as DNA, the CDR3 is TGTGCCAGCAGTCACCCTGGGGTAGTTGGTGAGCAGTACTTC.

The CDR3 DNA is TGTGCCAGCAGCTTAACTCCTAGCGGTACTTTTGGCGGGGAGCTGTTTTTT. Encoded protein: CASSLTPSGTFGGELFF. This sequence joins TRBV7-3 and TRBJ2-2; the match to TRBD2 covers 7 bases. There are 17 residues in the CDR3. From germline, CDR1 is SGHTA and CDR2 FQGTGA. With V trimmed by 0 bases and J by 7 bases, 11 bases remained unmatched.

The rearrangement joins TRBV4-2 to TRBJ2-7; possible D gene TRBD2, 6 bases. The V gene lost 2 bases and the J gene lost 2 bases, with 25 bases spanning the gap. Germline V gene data show CDR1 as LGHNA and CDR2 as YNFKEQ. CDR3 length equals 19 residues. CDR3: CASSQFLRALAEGPYEQYF. As DNA, the CDR3 is TGTGCCAGCAGCCAATTCCTCCGCGCCTTAGCGGAGGGACCCTACGAGCAGTACTTC.

This chain joins TRBV19 and TRBJ1-4, with D possibly TRBD1 on 6 matching bases. This CDR3 contains 14 residues. Germline loops: CDR1 LNHDA, CDR2 SQIVND (reference sequence). The V end was cut by 7 bases, the J end by 6 bases, with 15 bases between. CDR3 nucleotide sequence: TGTGCCAGTACCGAACAGGGTTGGGATGAAAAACTGTTTTTT. As protein: CASTEQGWDEKLFF.

This clone came up a few times. V usage is TRBV27 and J usage is TRBJ1-5; D is perhaps TRBD1 (5 bases). The germline V gene encodes CDR1 MNHEY and CDR2 SMNVEV (reference sequence). This CDR3 comprises 12 residues. V was shortened by 6 bases and J by 4 bases, with 7 bases between the two germline ends. The DNA for the CDR3 is TGTGCCAGCAGGGGGCTGAATCAGCCCCAGCATTTT. This gives the protein CASRGLNQPQHF.

The J gene is TRBJ2-3, the V gene TRBV11-1, with a tentative D call TRBD2 (6 bases). Trimming took off 5 bases at V and 3 bases at J, with 15 bases between the two ends. Germline V gene data show CDR1 as SGHAT and CDR2 as FQDESV (reference sequence). The CDR3 is 15 amino acids. The CDR3 protein is CASSPWGDRTDTQYF. The CDR3 coding sequence is TGTGCCAGCAGCCCCTGGGGGGATCGGACAGATACGCAGTATTTT. Complete variable domain (other parts from reference TRBV11-1 and TRBJ2-3): EAEVAQSPRYKITEKSQAVAFWCDPISGHATLYWYRQILGQGPELLVQFQDESVVDDSQLPKDRFSAERLKGVDSTLKIQPAELGDSAMYLCASSPWGDRTDTQYFGPGTRLTVL.

The chain links TRBV7-2 to TRBJ2-7, with D unresolved. The CDR3 is made up of 11 amino acids. With 3 bases removed from V and 4 bases from J, the gap between germline ends came to 4 bases. The germline V gene has CDR1 SGHTA and CDR2 FQGNSA. CDR3 sequence (DNA): TGTGCCAGCAGCTTCTTATACGAGCAGTACTTC. It codes for CASSFLYEQYF.

This rearrangement joins TRBV28 to TRBJ1-3; tentatively, D is TRBD1 (5 bases). The V end lost 9 bases, the J end lost 2 bases, and 8 bases lay between the germline ends. This CDR3 is 12 amino acids long. Germline V gives CDR1 MDHEN, CDR2 SYDVKM. The CDR3: CASGTAGNTIYF. The CDR3 coding sequence is TGTGCCAGTGGGACGGCTGGAAACACCATATATTTT.

This clone was seen a handful of times. The chain joins TRBV2 to TRBJ1-5, with D hard to call. Per the germline V gene, CDR1 is SNHLY and CDR2 is FYNNEI. The V gene lost 3 bases and the J gene lost 7 bases, with 13 bases spanning the gap. The CDR3 has 14 amino acids. This chain's CDR3 is CASSEEAGLQPQHF. CDR3 DNA sequence: TGTGCCAGCAGTGAGGAGGCAGGACTCCAGCCCCAGCATTTT.

Written as DNA, the CDR3 is TGTGCCAGCAGTGACCCAGGGGGGCGACGGGGAACCGGGGAGCTGTTTTTT. Amino acids: CASSDPGGRRGTGELFF. The V call is TRBV6-1, the J call TRBJ2-2; TRBD1 is a possible D gene (7 bases). The CDR3 contains 17 residues. Trimming took off 3 bases at V and 5 bases at J, with 19 bases between the two ends. In germline, CDR1 is MNHNS, CDR2 SASEGT.

This clone turned up a few times. This sequence joins TRBV7-6 and TRBJ2-4; the D gene is possibly TRBD1 (5 bases). Deletions cut 1 base from V and 2 bases from J, with 12 bases between. From germline, CDR1 is SGHVS and CDR2 FNYEAQ. This CDR3 has 16 amino acids. The CDR3 DNA sequence: TGTGCCAGCAGCTTAGAGGCAGGGTCATCCAAAAACATTCAGTACTTC. Translating gives CASSLEAGSSKNIQYF.

This clone was recorded a few times. The chain combines TRBV5-1 with TRBJ1-2, with D perhaps TRBD1 (6 bases). The CDR3 length is 14 residues. Germline V lookup: CDR1 SGHRS, CDR2 YFSETQ. With 3 bases removed from V and 2 bases from J, the gap between germline ends came to 11 bases. The DNA of the CDR3 is TGCGCCAGCAGCTCGGACAGCCTGAACTATGGCTACACCTTC. This codes for CASSSDSLNYGYTF.

The CDR3 protein is CASHSPRPGQGGNTGELFF. The CDR3 nucleotides read TGTGCCAGCCACTCCCCCCGTCCCGGACAGGGGGGGAACACCGGGGAGCTGTTTTTT. This sequence joins TRBV2 and TRBJ2-2, with 10 nucleotides matching TRBD1. Trimming removed 8 bases from V and 1 base from J; junction bases left unmatched: 16. The CDR3 covers 19 residues. Germline loops: CDR1 SNHLY, CDR2 FYNNEI.

The CDR3 loop is CASGLVLPSGSSYNEQFF. CDR3 DNA sequence: TGTGCTAGTGGTTTGGTACTGCCTAGCGGGAGCTCCTACAATGAGCAGTTCTTC. The rearrangement links TRBV12-5 to TRBJ2-1, with TRBD2 matching over 10 bases. Unmatched junction bases numbered 5, after V lost 0 bases and J lost 0 bases. Germline V gene data show CDR1 as LGHNT and CDR2 as FRNRAP. This CDR3 is 18 amino acids long.

In DNA form, the CDR3 reads TGTGCCACCAGCAGAGAAAAAGAGGGGCAGCCCCAGCATTTT. The encoded protein is CATSREKEGQPQHF. V and J are TRBV15 and TRBJ1-5, with D perhaps matching TRBD1 (5 bases). Germline CDR1 LNHNV, CDR2 YYDKDF (reference sequence). The V end lost 0 bases, the J end lost 7 bases, and 10 bases lay between the germline ends. The CDR3 contains 14 residues.